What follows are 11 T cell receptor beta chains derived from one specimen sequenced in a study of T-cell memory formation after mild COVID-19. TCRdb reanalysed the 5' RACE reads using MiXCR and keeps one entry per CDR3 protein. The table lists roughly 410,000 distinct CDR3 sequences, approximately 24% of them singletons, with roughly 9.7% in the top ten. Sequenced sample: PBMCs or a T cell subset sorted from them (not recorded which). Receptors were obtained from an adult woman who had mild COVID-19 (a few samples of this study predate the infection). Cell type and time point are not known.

The CDR3 sequence is CASRGQGVSPEAFF. As DNA, the CDR3 is TGTGCCAGCAGAGGACAGGGAGTGAGTCCTGAAGCTTTCTTT. The chain carries TRBV12-3 or TRBV12-4 and TRBJ1-1; 8 bases match TRBD1. The trim removed 6 bases at V and 6 bases at J, leaving 9 bases unmatched. The CDR3 covers 14 residues.

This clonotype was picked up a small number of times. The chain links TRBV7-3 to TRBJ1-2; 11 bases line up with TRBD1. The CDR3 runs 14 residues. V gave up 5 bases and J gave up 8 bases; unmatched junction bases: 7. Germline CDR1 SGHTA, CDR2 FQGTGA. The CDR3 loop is CASSPSGQGEGYTF. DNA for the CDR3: TGTGCCAGCAGCCCCTCGGGACAGGGGGAAGGCTACACCTTC.

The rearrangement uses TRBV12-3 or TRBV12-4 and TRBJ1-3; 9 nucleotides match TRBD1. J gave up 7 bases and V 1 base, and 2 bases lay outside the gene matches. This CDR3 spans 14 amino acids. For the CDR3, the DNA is TGTGCCAGCAGTTTAGAACAGGGGGCGAACACCATATATTTT. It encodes CASSLEQGANTIYF.

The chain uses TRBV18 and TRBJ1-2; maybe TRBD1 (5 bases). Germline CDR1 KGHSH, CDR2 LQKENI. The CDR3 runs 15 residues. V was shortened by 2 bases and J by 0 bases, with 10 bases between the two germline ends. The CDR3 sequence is CASSPGASANYGYTF. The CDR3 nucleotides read TGTGCCAGCTCACCAGGGGCGAGCGCTAACTATGGCTACACCTTC.

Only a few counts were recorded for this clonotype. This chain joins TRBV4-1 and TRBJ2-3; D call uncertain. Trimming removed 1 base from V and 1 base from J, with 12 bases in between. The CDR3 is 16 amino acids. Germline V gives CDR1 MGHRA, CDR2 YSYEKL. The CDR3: CASSQVSLVGTDTQYF. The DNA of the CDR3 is TGCGCCAGCAGCCAAGTAAGCTTGGTGGGCACAGATACGCAGTATTTT.

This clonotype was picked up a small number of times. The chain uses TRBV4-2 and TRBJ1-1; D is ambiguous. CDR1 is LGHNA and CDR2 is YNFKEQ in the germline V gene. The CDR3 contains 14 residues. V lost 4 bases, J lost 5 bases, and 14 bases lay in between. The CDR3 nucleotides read TGTGCCAGCAGCCCACTGGAGGGAGATACTGAAGCTTTCTTT. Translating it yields CASSPLEGDTEAFF.

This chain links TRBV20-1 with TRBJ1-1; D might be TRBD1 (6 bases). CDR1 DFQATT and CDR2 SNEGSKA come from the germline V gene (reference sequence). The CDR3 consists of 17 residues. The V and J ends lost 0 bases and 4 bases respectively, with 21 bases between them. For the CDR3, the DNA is TGCAGTGCTAGAGATGTAGTAGGCAGGGGCCCGGGCACTGAAGCTTTCTTT. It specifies CSARDVVGRGPGTEAFF.

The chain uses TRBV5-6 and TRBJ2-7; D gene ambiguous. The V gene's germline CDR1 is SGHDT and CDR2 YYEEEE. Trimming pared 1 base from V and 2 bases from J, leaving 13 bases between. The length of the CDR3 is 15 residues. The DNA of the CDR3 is TGTGCCAGCAGCTTGTTAGAAAACCCAGCCTACGAGCAGTACTTC. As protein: CASSLLENPAYEQYF.

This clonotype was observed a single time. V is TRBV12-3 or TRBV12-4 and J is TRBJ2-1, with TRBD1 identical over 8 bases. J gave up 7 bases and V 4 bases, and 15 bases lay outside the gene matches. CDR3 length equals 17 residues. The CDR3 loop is CASSWTGMGGLGNEQFF. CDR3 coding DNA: TGTGCCAGCAGTTGGACAGGGATGGGGGGCCTAGGGAATGAGCAGTTCTTC.

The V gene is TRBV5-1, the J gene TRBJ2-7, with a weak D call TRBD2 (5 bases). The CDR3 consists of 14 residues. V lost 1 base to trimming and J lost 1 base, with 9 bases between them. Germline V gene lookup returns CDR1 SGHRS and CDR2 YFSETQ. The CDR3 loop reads CASSLSGNSYEQYF. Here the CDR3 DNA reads TGCGCCAGCAGCTTGAGCGGAAATTCCTACGAGCAGTACTTC.

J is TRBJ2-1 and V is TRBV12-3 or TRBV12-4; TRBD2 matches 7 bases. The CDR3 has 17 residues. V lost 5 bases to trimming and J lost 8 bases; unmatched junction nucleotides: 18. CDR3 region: CASSPPIGEASGDEQFF. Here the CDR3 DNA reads TGTGCCAGCAGTCCCCCCATCGGCGAGGCTAGCGGAGATGAGCAGTTCTTC.